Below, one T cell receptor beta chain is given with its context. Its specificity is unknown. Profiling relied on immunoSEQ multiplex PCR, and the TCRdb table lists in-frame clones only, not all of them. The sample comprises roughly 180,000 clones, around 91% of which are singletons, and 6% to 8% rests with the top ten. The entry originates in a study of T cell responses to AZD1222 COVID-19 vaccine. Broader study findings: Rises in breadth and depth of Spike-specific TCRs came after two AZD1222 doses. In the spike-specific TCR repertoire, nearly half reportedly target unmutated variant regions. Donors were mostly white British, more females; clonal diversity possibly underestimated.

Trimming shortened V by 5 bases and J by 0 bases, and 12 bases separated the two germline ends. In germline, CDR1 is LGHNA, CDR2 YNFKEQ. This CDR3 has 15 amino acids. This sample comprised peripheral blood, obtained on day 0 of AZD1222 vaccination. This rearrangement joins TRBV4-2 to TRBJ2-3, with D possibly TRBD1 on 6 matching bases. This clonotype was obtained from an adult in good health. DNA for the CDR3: TGTGCCAGCAGCGACAGGTTTTCTAGCACAGATACGCAGTATTTT. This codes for CASSDRFSSTDTQYF.